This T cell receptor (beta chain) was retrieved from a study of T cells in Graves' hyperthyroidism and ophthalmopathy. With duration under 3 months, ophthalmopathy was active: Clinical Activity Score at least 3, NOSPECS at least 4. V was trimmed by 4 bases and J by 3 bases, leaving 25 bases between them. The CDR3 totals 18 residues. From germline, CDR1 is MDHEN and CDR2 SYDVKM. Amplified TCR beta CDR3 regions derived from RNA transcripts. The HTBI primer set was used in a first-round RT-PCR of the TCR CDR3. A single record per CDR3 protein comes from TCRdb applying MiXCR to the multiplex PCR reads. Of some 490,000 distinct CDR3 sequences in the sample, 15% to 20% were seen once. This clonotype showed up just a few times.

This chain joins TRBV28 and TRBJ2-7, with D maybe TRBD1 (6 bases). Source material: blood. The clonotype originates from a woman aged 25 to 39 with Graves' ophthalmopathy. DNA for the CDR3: TGTGCCAGCAGTTCCATTGACATATTGTGGGACAACGGCTACGAGCAGTACTTC. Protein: CASSSIDILWDNGYEQYF.